A selection of T cell receptor beta chains follows, all from one sample in a study of OX40 agonist ivuxolimab in advanced cancers. The table came from immunoSEQ multiplex PCR; TCRdb's copy has only in-frame clones and leaves some out. This table has tens of thousands of clones, around 93% appearing once. The sample in question was CD4+ or CD8+ T cells sorted from blood, obtained in a trial of the OX40 agonist ivuxolimab. These receptors all come from an adult with an advanced solid tumor such as melanoma, head and neck, liver or kidney cancer. Each CDR3 is given without its conserved first and last residue. Fields, in order: J gene, V gene, CDR3 protein.

j_gene: TRBJ2-3
v_gene: TRBV11-2
CDR3aa: ASRLFWALAGATDTQY

j_gene: TRBJ1-2
v_gene: TRBV7-8
CDR3aa: ASSLETHGSRNGYT

j_gene: TRBJ1-1
v_gene: TRBV27
CDR3aa: ASRQNTEAF

j_gene: TRBJ2-7
v_gene: TRBV5-8
CDR3aa: ASSFDITYEQY

j_gene: TRBJ2-7
v_gene: TRBV6-1
CDR3aa: ATTRGGRMYEQY

j_gene: TRBJ2-2
v_gene: TRBV27
CDR3aa: ASSPGSNTGELF

j_gene: TRBJ1-2
v_gene: TRBV9
CDR3aa: ASSETGVLSYGYT

j_gene: TRBJ2-1
v_gene: TRBV11-1
CDR3aa: ASSFRRRPTYNEQF

j_gene: TRBJ1-1
v_gene: TRBV9
CDR3aa: ASSVGLNGENTEAF

j_gene: TRBJ1-1
v_gene: TRBV5-4
CDR3aa: ASSLLTNTEAF

j_gene: TRBJ2-5
v_gene: TRBV7-9
CDR3aa: ASEKETQY

j_gene: TRBJ1-3
v_gene: TRBV6-1
CDR3aa: ASKGVNSGNTIY

j_gene: TRBJ2-2
v_gene: TRBV2
CDR3aa: ASSWDRGRPNTGELF

j_gene: TRBJ2-5
v_gene: TRBV7-9
CDR3aa: ASSPLAGVWETQY

j_gene: TRBJ2-2
v_gene: TRBV4-3
CDR3aa: ASSQRFTGELF

j_gene: TRBJ2-1
v_gene: TRBV5-1
CDR3aa: ASSLGQGKGNEQF

j_gene: TRBJ1-5
v_gene: TRBV4-1
CDR3aa: ASSQEGSGNQPQH

j_gene: TRBJ1-2
v_gene: TRBV6-5
CDR3aa: ASRPTGANYGYT